This T cell receptor beta chain stems from a study of post-analysis software for immune sequencing data. TCR beta cDNA libraries had unique molecular identifiers. One entry per CDR3 protein results from TCRdb running MiXCR on the PCR reads. Of 740,000 or so distinct CDR3 sequences in the sample, about 50% were seen once. The clonotype originates from a girl aged 10 to 17 with multiple sclerosis. The sequenced material came from blood.

CDR3 amino acids: CASSGVPYEQYF. CDR3 nucleotides: TGTGCCAGCTCAGGGGTGCCCTACGAGCAGTACTTC. V usage is TRBV18 and J usage is TRBJ2-7, with D unresolved. The ends were cut back, 5 bases at V and 2 bases at J, with 7 bases in the middle. This CDR3 is 12 amino acids long. Germline CDR1 and CDR2: KGHSH and LQKENI. The full variable domain, in which reference TRBV18 and TRBJ2-7 provide the parts outside the CDR3, is NAGVMQNPRHLVRRRGQEARLRCSPMKGHSHVYWYRQLPEEGLKFMVYLQKENIIDESGMPKERFSAEFPKEGPSILRIQQVVRGDSAAYFCASSGVPYEQYFGPGTRLTVT.